The 28 T cell receptor beta chains below all came from one sample that was sequenced in a study of T cell responses to AZD1222 COVID-19 vaccine. TCRdb keeps only in-frame clones here, not all; method: immunoSEQ multiplex PCR. This sample yields 150,000 to 200,000 clones, of which 80% to 95% are seen a single time; approximately 4% belongs to the top ten. The input for sequencing was peripheral blood, taken on day 0 of AZD1222 vaccination. These receptors originate from an adult in good health.

V gene TRBV10-3 combines with J gene TRBJ2-1; D not certain. This CDR3 region has 15 residues. Trimming removed 10 bases at V and 0 bases at J, with 16 bases between. Germline V gene lookup returns CDR1 ENHRY and CDR2 SYGVKD. In DNA form, the CDR3 reads TGTGCCACCTCCTTGGGCCTGAGCTCCTACAATGAGCAGTTCTTC. It codes for CATSLGLSSYNEQFF.

This clone was recorded a few times. The chain recombines TRBV11-3 with TRBJ2-5; 11 nucleotides match TRBD2. CDR3 length: 15 amino acids. The junction had 6 bases not matched to a gene; V was cut back by 5 bases and J by 4 bases. Germline lookup yields CDR1 SGHNT and CDR2 YENEEA. The CDR3 reads CASSTSGSVRETQYF. CDR3 bases: TGTGCCAGCAGCACTAGCGGGAGCGTGAGAGAGACCCAGTACTTC.

This chain joins TRBV2 and TRBJ2-7, with D perhaps assigned TRBD1 or TRBD2 (5 bases each). The CDR3 is 13 residues long. Trimming removed 6 bases from V and 5 bases from J, with 14 bases in between. Germline V gene sequence: CDR1 SNHLY, CDR2 FYNNEI. The DNA of the CDR3 is TGTGCCAGCAGAGCGGAGAGGGGCCACGAGCAGTACTTC. This encodes CASRAERGHEQYF.

The chain's CDR3 is CASSWDRALPNTGELFF. CDR3 coding DNA: TGTGCCAGTAGTTGGGACAGGGCCCTTCCGAACACCGGGGAGCTGTTTTTT. The gene calls are TRBV19 and TRBJ2-2; 9 bases map to TRBD1. The J segment lost 0 bases and the V segment lost 5 bases, leaving 7 bases of the junction unmatched. The CDR3 extends over 17 amino acids. CDR1 LNHDA and CDR2 SQIVND come from the germline V gene (reference sequence).

The chain couples TRBV7-9 to TRBJ2-1, with TRBD2 matching 13 bases. Germline CDR1 is SEHNR and CDR2 is FQNEAQ (reference sequence). V lost 4 bases and J lost 8; bases outside the gene matches: 5. The CDR3 has 15 amino acids. The DNA for the CDR3 is TGTGCCAGCAGCTCAAGGACTAGCGGGAGTTATGAGCAGTTCTTC. Residues: CASSSRTSGSYEQFF.

V and J are TRBV9 and TRBJ1-1; D is unclear. Between the trimmed V and J ends, which lost 2 bases and 1 base, there was a span of 12 bases. The CDR3 spans 15 residues. Per germline, CDR1 SGDLS and CDR2 YYNGEE. This CDR3 is CASSVSEAENTEAFF. CDR3 bases: TGTGCCAGCAGCGTTTCCGAAGCGGAGAACACTGAAGCTTTCTTT.

The rearrangement links TRBV7-8 to TRBJ2-2; TRBD2 is a possible D gene (6 bases). V was cut by 2 bases and J by 0 bases, with 7 bases left in between. Germline V CDR1 and CDR2: SGHVS, FQNEAQ. The CDR3 consists of 15 residues. CDR3 sequence (DNA): TGTGCCAGCAGCTTAAGACTAGCGAACACCGGGGAGCTGTTTTTT. Its translation is CASSLRLANTGELFF.

This chain links TRBV13 with TRBJ1-1; possibly TRBD1 for D (6 bases). Germline lookup yields CDR1 PRHDT and CDR2 FYEKMQ (reference sequence). V lost 5 bases to trimming and J lost 6 bases, with 16 bases between them. The length of the CDR3 is 14 residues. CDR3 residues: CASSHRTRGSEAFF. For the CDR3, the DNA is TGTGCCAGCAGCCATCGGACGAGGGGGTCTGAAGCTTTCTTT. Combining the CDR3 with reference TRBV13 and TRBJ1-1 gives the whole variable domain AAGVIQSPRHLIKEKRETATLKCYPIPRHDTVYWYQQGPGQDPQFLISFYEKMQSDKGSIPDRFSAQQFSDYHSELNMSSLELGDSALYFCASSHRTRGSEAFFGQGTRLTVV.

The V gene is TRBV10-3, the J gene TRBJ1-2; D unresolved. The germline gives CDR1 ENHRY, CDR2 SYGVKD. V was clipped by 3 bases and J by 2 bases, with 7 bases between them. CDR3 length: 13 residues. This CDR3 is CAISETYNYGYTF. The CDR3 bases are TGTGCCATCAGTGAAACGTACAACTATGGCTACACCTTC.

The chain carries TRBV5-3 and TRBJ1-2; possible D gene TRBD1, 6 bases. TRBV5-3 is an ORF, and what it does is uncertain. V lost 1 base, J lost 3 bases, and 10 bases lay in between. There are 14 residues in the CDR3. This CDR3 reads CARSLFPGDYGYTF. The CDR3 region has the DNA TGTGCCAGAAGCTTGTTTCCAGGGGACTATGGCTACACCTTC.

This rearrangement joins TRBV4-1 to TRBJ1-4; 7 nucleotides match TRBD1. V was pared by 1 base and J by 5 bases, with 4 bases of the junction left unmatched. Germline V gene sequence: CDR1 MGHRA, CDR2 YSYEKL. The CDR3 consists of 15 residues. CDR3 residues: CASSQVGTANEKLFF. DNA for the CDR3: TGCGCCAGCAGCCAAGTCGGGACAGCGAATGAAAAACTGTTTTTT.

This chain uses TRBV7-2 with TRBJ1-4; possibly TRBD1 for D (6 bases). Trimming removed 1 base from V and 8 bases from J, with 14 bases in between. Germline V lookup: CDR1 SGHTA, CDR2 FQGNSA. The CDR3 consists of 15 residues. CDR3 in DNA: TGTGCCAGCAGCTTAGAAAGACAGGTTGGGGAAAAACTGTTTTTT. Translating gives CASSLERQVGEKLFF.

This clone has just a few counts. The rearrangement links TRBV7-2 to TRBJ2-3, with D tentatively TRBD2 (5 bases). Per the germline V gene, CDR1 is SGHTA and CDR2 is FQGNSA. Trimming left V 7 bases short and J 7 bases short, with 15 bases between. The CDR3 runs 13 residues. The CDR3 DNA reads TGTGCCAGCAAAAGCGGACGCCTGCATACGCAGTATTTT. Amino acids: CASKSGRLHTQYF.

CDR3 sequence: CASSPVQGREQYF. The CDR3 bases are TGTGCCAGCAGCCCCGTCCAGGGGCGCGAGCAGTACTTC. This chain links TRBV7-2 with TRBJ2-7, with a possible D match to TRBD1 (6 bases). Germline CDR1 reads SGHTA; CDR2 reads FQGNSA. CDR3 size: 13 residues. V gave up 5 bases and J gave up 6 bases, with 14 bases separating them.

This sequence joins TRBV28 and TRBJ1-3; TRBD1 might be the D (5 bases). Germline V gene data show CDR1 as MDHEN and CDR2 as SYDVKM. This CDR3 is 14 amino acids long. V was clipped by 3 bases and J by 5 bases, with 11 bases between them. The CDR3 sequence is CASSFQGTRNTIYF. CDR3 bases: TGTGCCAGCAGTTTTCAGGGAACGAGAAACACCATATATTTT.

This clone was detected only once. The CDR3 DNA is TGTGCCAGCAGCTCCGGGACTAGCGGGACTAGCACAGATACGCAGTATTTT. This encodes CASSSGTSGTSTDTQYF. The chain recombines TRBV11-3 with TRBJ2-3; TRBD2 aligns across 13 bases. J gave up 0 bases and V 4 bases, and 4 bases lay outside the gene matches. This CDR3 comprises 17 residues. CDR1 and CDR2 from the germline V gene are SGHNT and YENEEA.

The chain combines TRBV3-1 (or the pseudogene TRBV3-2) with TRBJ2-4, with D unresolved. The CDR3 length is 16 residues. V dropped 1 base and J dropped 2 bases, with 12 bases sitting between them. Germline V gives CDR1 LGHDT, CDR2 YNNKEL (reference sequence). The CDR3, as DNA: TGTGCCAGCAGCCAAGCGGAAATCCTAACCAAAAACATTCAGTACTTC. It is translated as CASSQAEILTKNIQYF.

V is TRBV19 and J is TRBJ1-5, with D possibly being TRBD1 (6 bases). The V end lost 6 bases, the J end lost 6 bases, and 9 bases lay between the germline ends. The germline V gene encodes CDR1 LNHDA and CDR2 SQIVND (reference sequence). The CDR3 totals 12 residues. The CDR3 protein is CASRQGTQPQHF. The CDR3, as DNA: TGTGCCAGTAGACAGGGAACTCAGCCCCAGCATTTT.

The chain has TRBV5-8 and TRBJ1-5; the match to TRBD1 covers 7 bases. V trimming: 3 bases; J trimming: 2 bases; junction bases outside the gene matches: 8. The CDR3 contains 16 residues. The germline V gene has CDR1 SGHTS and CDR2 YDEGEE. CDR3 loop: CASSSRTGTGNQPQHF. The CDR3 nucleotides are TGTGCCAGCAGCTCCCGTACCGGGACAGGCAATCAGCCCCAGCATTTT.

The gene calls are TRBV12-3 or TRBV12-4 and TRBJ2-1; unclear D gene. V lost 4 bases and J lost 12, with 10 bases in between. CDR3 size: 11 residues. The CDR3 spells CASSSLVAQFF. DNA of the CDR3: TGTGCCAGCAGTTCCTTAGTAGCGCAGTTCTTC.

The J gene is TRBJ1-2, the V gene TRBV21-1; TRBD1 was called by the table and not checked on the DNA. TRBV21-1 is tagged as a pseudogene. This CDR3 region has 21 residues. The chain's CDR3 is CASSKLPNRDRGSMRDYGYTF. In DNA, the CDR3 is TGTGCCAGCAGCAAATTGCCCAACAGGGACAGGGGGTCGATGAGGGACTATGGCTACACCTTC.

The rearrangement joins TRBV19 to TRBJ2-6; 7 bases are a match to TRBD2. The germline V gene encodes CDR1 LNHDA and CDR2 SQIVND (reference sequence). J lost 1 base, V lost 0 bases, and 6 bases had no gene match. There are 18 residues in the CDR3. CDR3 DNA: TGTGCCAGTAGTATAGATTGGATGGGGGGGTCTGGGGCCAACGTCCTGACTTTC. Residues: CASSIDWMGGSGANVLTF.

This chain joins TRBV29-1 and TRBJ2-2; 8 bases match TRBD2. CDR3 length: 14 residues. Germline CDR1 SQVTM, CDR2 ANQGSEA. Trimming took 4 bases from V and 5 from J; bases not matched to a gene: 6. The chain's CDR3 is CSVASGFGTGELFF. For the CDR3, the DNA is TGCAGCGTTGCTAGCGGGTTTGGGACCGGGGAGCTGTTTTTT.

The rearrangement links TRBV18 to TRBJ2-1; 12 bases line up with TRBD2. This CDR3 region has 16 residues. V lost 0 bases to trimming and J lost 8 bases; unmatched junction nucleotides: 5. Germline CDR1 and CDR2: KGHSH and LQKENI. In DNA, the CDR3 is TGTGCCAGCTCACCACCTGGACTAGCGGGAAGAGATGAGCAGTTCTTC. Translated, it gives CASSPPGLAGRDEQFF.

In DNA form, the CDR3 reads TGTGCCAGCAGTTTTGTCCCGTCGGCTACGGGGGGGACCCAGTACTTC. Residues: CASSFVPSATGGTQYF. This chain uses TRBV28 with TRBJ2-5, with TRBD2 matching 7 bases. This CDR3 contains 16 residues. Trimming at V came to 3 bases and at J to 7 bases, leaving 14 bases not matched to a gene. Germline lookup yields CDR1 MDHEN and CDR2 SYDVKM.

This clone was seen many times. V usage is TRBV21-1 and J usage is TRBJ2-7; the table gives TRBD1 as D, unverified against the DNA. TRBV21-1 is classified as a pseudogene. The CDR3 totals 14 residues. CDR3 sequence (DNA): TGTGCCAGCAGCCGGACAGGGGATTCCTACGAGCAGTACTTC. This gives the protein CASSRTGDSYEQYF.

Concerning this clone: Its ends do not fully match the called genes, so a read error is possible. The V gene is TRBV18, the J gene TRBJ1-2; TRBD1 might be the D (5 bases). This CDR3 spans 13 amino acids. Germline lookup yields CDR1 KGHSH and CDR2 LQKENI. The CDR3 sequence: CASSEGAGYGYAF. In DNA form, the CDR3 reads TGTGCCAGCTCAGAAGGGGCTGGCTATGGCTACGCCTTC.

The gene calls are TRBV7-9 and TRBJ2-2; 7 bases are a match to TRBD2. The V and J ends lost 5 bases and 0 bases, in that order; junction bases with no gene match: 6. Germline lookup yields CDR1 SEHNR and CDR2 FQNEAQ (reference sequence). The CDR3 covers 16 residues. In DNA, the CDR3 is TGTGCCAGCAGCCACCGAGCGGGAACGAACACCGGGGAGCTGTTTTTT. Its translation: CASSHRAGTNTGELFF. Full variable domain (remainder filled in from reference TRBV7-9 and TRBJ2-2): DTGVSQNPRHKITKRGQNVTFRCDPISEHNRLYWYRQTLGQGPEFLTYFQNEAQLEKSRLLSDRFSAERPKGSFSTLEIQRTEQGDSAMYLCASSHRAGTNTGELFFGEGSRLTVL.